What follows are 22 T cell receptor beta chains derived from one specimen sequenced in a study of blood T cell repertoires in COVID-19. The repertoire was sequenced with immunoSEQ multiplex PCR; TCRdb's copy has only in-frame clones and lacks some. This sample has some 240,000 clones; over 75% occur once, and the top ten carry 2% to 3%. The specimen sequenced was peripheral blood. The receptors here all came from a woman in her 70s with COVID-19, enrolled during active disease.

In this sample, this clone turned up once. The chain uses TRBV2 and TRBJ2-5; TRBD2 matches 8 bases. J lost 7 bases, V lost 7 bases, and 8 bases had no gene match. This CDR3 region has 13 residues. Germline CDR1 is SNHLY and CDR2 is FYNNEI. The CDR3 sequence: CASMRRGDATQYF. The DNA for the CDR3 is TGTGCCAGCATGCGGCGGGGGGATGCGACCCAGTACTTC.

J is TRBJ1-2 and V is TRBV11-2, with a tentative D call TRBD1 (6 bases). CDR3 length equals 14 residues. V gave up 3 bases and J gave up 3 bases, with 11 bases separating them. The germline V gene encodes CDR1 SGHAT and CDR2 FQNNGV. For the CDR3, the DNA is TGTGCCAGCAGCTTGGACAGCTCCTACTATGGCTACACCTTC. It codes for CASSLDSSYYGYTF.

The V and J genes are TRBV10-3 and TRBJ1-1, with 7 nucleotides matching TRBD1. Germline V gene lookup returns CDR1 ENHRY and CDR2 SYGVKD. J gave up 8 bases and V 4 bases, and 7 bases lay outside the gene matches. The CDR3 has 13 amino acids. The CDR3 region is CAISADRVGEAFF. In nucleotides, the CDR3 is TGTGCCATCAGTGCTGACAGGGTAGGGGAAGCTTTCTTT.

V is TRBV15 and J is TRBJ1-1; possible D gene TRBD1, 6 bases. The CDR3 runs 14 residues. V lost 5 bases and J 5 bases, leaving 15 bases between the germline ends. The V gene's germline CDR1 is LNHNV and CDR2 YYDKDF (reference sequence). The CDR3 region is CATSPNRVGTEAFF. CDR3 DNA: TGTGCCACCAGCCCAAACAGGGTGGGGACTGAAGCTTTCTTT.

V is TRBV7-3 and J is TRBJ2-1, with 8 bases aligning to TRBD2. The CDR3 sequence is 15 residues long. CDR1 is SGHTA, CDR2 FQGTGA, per germline. The J segment lost 6 bases and the V segment lost 5 bases, leaving 9 bases of the junction unmatched. CDR3 coding DNA: TGTGCCAGCAGCCGCTTATTAGCGGGAATCAATGAGCAGTTCTTC. This codes for CASSRLLAGINEQFF.

V usage is TRBV11-3 and J usage is TRBJ1-1; D unclear. The length of the CDR3 is 14 residues. V was clipped by 8 bases and J by 4 bases, with 17 bases between them. Per the germline V gene, CDR1 is SGHNT and CDR2 is YENEEA. CDR3: CASRAGRSLTEAFF. Here the CDR3 DNA reads TGTGCCAGCCGGGCGGGCAGGTCACTCACTGAAGCTTTCTTT.

The rearrangement links TRBV19 to TRBJ2-2; possibly TRBD2 for D (5 bases). The V gene lost 8 bases and the J gene lost 0 bases, with 10 bases spanning the gap. Germline V gives CDR1 LNHDA, CDR2 SQIVND (reference sequence). CDR3 length: 14 amino acids. The CDR3 coding sequence is TGTGCCAGTGAGCGGACGGCGAACACCGGGGAGCTGTTTTTT. It specifies CASERTANTGELFF.

This sequence joins TRBV6-2 or TRBV6-3 and TRBJ1-2; D is ambiguous. The CDR3 is 12 residues long. The V end was cut by 4 bases, the J end by 13 bases, with 16 bases between. Germline CDR1 MNHEY, CDR2 SVGEGT. The CDR3 is CASSSSMANLTF. CDR3 bases: TGTGCCAGCAGTTCCTCAATGGCAAACCTCACCTTC.

The chain couples TRBV7-2 to TRBJ2-2; 9 nucleotides agree with TRBD2. The length of the CDR3 is 16 residues. Trimming at V came to 5 bases and at J to 1 base, leaving 5 bases not matched to a gene. The germline V gene encodes CDR1 SGHTA and CDR2 FQGNSA. The CDR3 bases are TGTGCCAGCAGCCTGACTAGCGGAGGGAACACCGGGGAGCTGTTTTTT. Protein sequence: CASSLTSGGNTGELFF. The variable domain in full, with the rest retrieved from reference TRBV7-2 and TRBJ2-2, is GAGVSQSPSNKVTEKGKDVELRCDPISGHTALYWYRQSLGQGLEFLIYFQGNSAPDKSGLPSDRFSAERTGGSVSTLTIQRTQQEDSAVYLCASSLTSGGNTGELFFGEGSRLTVL.

V usage is TRBV27 and J usage is TRBJ1-2; 7 nucleotides line up with TRBD1. V lost 7 bases to trimming and J lost 6 bases; unmatched junction nucleotides: 11. The CDR3 runs 14 residues. Germline loops: CDR1 MNHEY, CDR2 SMNVEV (reference sequence). The CDR3 bases are TGTGCCAGCACCAACACAGGGGCTGACAATGGCTACACCTTC. This codes for CASTNTGADNGYTF.

The J gene is TRBJ2-1, the V gene TRBV7-3, with TRBD2 identical over 9 bases. After removal of 5 bases from V and 15 bases from J, the junction contained 17 bases not matched to a gene. This CDR3 comprises 15 residues. Germline V CDR1 and CDR2: SGHTA, FQGTGA. The CDR3 DNA reads TGTGCCAGCAGCCCCGTCCGGGGCGGGGGGGCCCGCCTGTTCTTC. Translating gives CASSPVRGGGARLFF.

The rearrangement uses TRBV11-3 and TRBJ1-1; TRBD1 is a possible D gene (5 bases). CDR3 length equals 15 residues. Trimming took off 4 bases at V and 0 bases at J, with 12 bases between the two ends. Per germline, CDR1 SGHNT and CDR2 YENEEA. CDR3 sequence (DNA): TGTGCCAGCAGCTCAGAAGGGGCCATGAACACTGAAGCTTTCTTT. This codes for CASSSEGAMNTEAFF.

The chain is built from TRBV6-2 or TRBV6-3 and TRBJ1-2; D remains ambiguous. CDR1 is MNHEY and CDR2 is SVGEGT in the germline V gene. The CDR3 has 12 amino acids. V gave up 4 bases and J gave up 8 bases, with 11 bases separating them. CDR3 amino acids: CASSFLREGYTF. The CDR3 DNA is TGTGCCAGCAGTTTCCTTCGTGAGGGCTACACCTTC.

The chain combines TRBV6-2 or TRBV6-3 with TRBJ2-5; possible D gene TRBD2, 5 bases. Trimming cost V 2 bases and J 5 bases, with 18 bases left between them. Germline V gene data show CDR1 as MNHEY and CDR2 as SVGEGT. CDR3 length equals 16 residues. The CDR3 sequence: CASSYPTLFSGETQYF. CDR3 nucleotide sequence: TGTGCCAGCAGTTACCCCACTTTATTCTCGGGGGAGACCCAGTACTTC.

The chain carries TRBV15 and TRBJ2-5; TRBD1 matches 11 bases. Losses at the gene ends were 10 bases for V and 2 bases for J; bases not matched to a gene: 6. The germline V gene encodes CDR1 LNHNV and CDR2 YYDKDF (reference sequence). The CDR3 covers 14 residues. In DNA, the CDR3 is TGTGCCAGCGCCGGGACAGGGGGGCAAGAGACCCAGTACTTC. Encoded protein: CASAGTGGQETQYF.

J is TRBJ1-3 and V is TRBV9, with D perhaps matching TRBD1 (5 bases). Trimming removed 3 bases from V and 2 bases from J, with 15 bases in between. This CDR3 contains 16 residues. CDR1 SGDLS and CDR2 YYNGEE come from the germline V gene. The CDR3 here is CASSAEGVIAGNTIYF. Written as DNA, the CDR3 is TGTGCCAGCAGCGCAGAAGGGGTTATTGCTGGAAACACCATATATTTT. Variable domain in full (rest from reference TRBV9 and TRBJ1-3): DSGVTQTPKHLITATGQRVTLRCSPRSGDLSVYWYQQSLDQGLQFLIQYYNGEERAKGNILERFSAQQFPDLHSELNLSSLELGDSALYFCASSAEGVIAGNTIYFGEGSWLTVV.

The rearrangement joins TRBV10-2 to TRBJ2-4; weak D call: TRBD2 (5 bases). Germline values: CDR1 WSHSY, CDR2 SAAADI. The CDR3 covers 17 residues. V was pared by 3 bases and J by 0 bases, with 15 bases between. The chain's CDR3 is CASSDSGWDLAKNIQYF. The CDR3, as DNA: TGCGCCAGCAGTGACTCGGGATGGGATCTAGCCAAAAACATTCAGTACTTC.

Comments on this clone: Other DNA sequences of this sample code for an identical CDR3. This chain links TRBV20-1 with TRBJ2-5, with TRBD2 identical over 7 bases. This CDR3 has 11 residues. Trimming at V came to 3 bases and at J to 5 bases, leaving 0 bases not matched to a gene. Germline V gives CDR1 DFQATT, CDR2 SNEGSKA (reference sequence). This CDR3 is CSASGRETQYF. For the CDR3, the DNA is TGCAGTGCTAGCGGGAGGGAGACCCAGTACTTC.

The chain has TRBV9 and TRBJ2-3; tentative D call: TRBD2 (6 bases). The length of the CDR3 is 15 residues. The germline V gene encodes CDR1 SGDLS and CDR2 YYNGEE. The V gene lost 0 bases and the J gene lost 0 bases, with 8 bases spanning the gap. The chain's CDR3 is CASSVVGTSTDTQYF. The DNA for the CDR3 is TGTGCCAGCAGCGTAGTCGGGACTAGCACAGATACGCAGTATTTT. The full variable domain, its missing parts supplied by reference TRBV9 and TRBJ2-3, is DSGVTQTPKHLITATGQRVTLRCSPRSGDLSVYWYQQSLDQGLQFLIQYYNGEERAKGNILERFSAQQFPDLHSELNLSSLELGDSALYFCASSVVGTSTDTQYFGPGTRLTVL.

This sequence joins TRBV2 and TRBJ2-7; tentative D call: TRBD2 (6 bases). CDR1 SNHLY and CDR2 FYNNEI come from the germline V gene. V dropped 3 bases and J dropped 0 bases, with 15 bases sitting between them. CDR3 length: 16 amino acids. The CDR3 DNA reads as TGTGCCAGCAGTGACATCGGCCTAGCGACCTCCTACGAGCAGTACTTC. Encoded protein: CASSDIGLATSYEQYF.

As for this clone: A read error may account for a junction end that differs from germline. The chain employs TRBV7-7 and TRBJ2-2, with TRBD2 identical over 8 bases. Germline V gene lookup returns CDR1 SSHAT and CDR2 FNYEAQ (reference sequence). CDR3 length: 15 residues. The CDR3, as DNA: TGTGCTAGCAGCTTCGGGGGGGGATACACCGGGGAGCTGTTTTTT. Its protein product is CASSFGGGYTGELFF. Full variable domain (outside the CDR3, taken from reference TRBV7-7 and TRBJ2-2): GAGVSQSPRYKVTKRGQDVTLRCDPISSHATLYWYQQALGQGPEFLTYFNYEAQPDKSGLPSDRFSAERPEGSISTLTIQRTEQRDSAMYRCASSFGGGYTGELFFGEGSRLTVL.

About this clone itself: The same CDR3 also results from other DNA sequences found in this sample. CDR3: CASSPRNTEAFF. CDR3 in DNA: TGTGCCAGCAGCCCTAGGAACACTGAAGCTTTCTTT. The chain recombines TRBV9 with TRBJ1-1; D is unclear. This CDR3 spans 12 amino acids. CDR1 is SGDLS, CDR2 YYNGEE, per germline. The germline V and J ends were trimmed by 4 bases and 1 base, with 5 bases remaining between them. The whole variable domain, filled in from reference TRBV9 and TRBJ1-1, reads DSGVTQTPKHLITATGQRVTLRCSPRSGDLSVYWYQQSLDQGLQFLIQYYNGEERAKGNILERFSAQQFPDLHSELNLSSLELGDSALYFCASSPRNTEAFFGQGTRLTVV.